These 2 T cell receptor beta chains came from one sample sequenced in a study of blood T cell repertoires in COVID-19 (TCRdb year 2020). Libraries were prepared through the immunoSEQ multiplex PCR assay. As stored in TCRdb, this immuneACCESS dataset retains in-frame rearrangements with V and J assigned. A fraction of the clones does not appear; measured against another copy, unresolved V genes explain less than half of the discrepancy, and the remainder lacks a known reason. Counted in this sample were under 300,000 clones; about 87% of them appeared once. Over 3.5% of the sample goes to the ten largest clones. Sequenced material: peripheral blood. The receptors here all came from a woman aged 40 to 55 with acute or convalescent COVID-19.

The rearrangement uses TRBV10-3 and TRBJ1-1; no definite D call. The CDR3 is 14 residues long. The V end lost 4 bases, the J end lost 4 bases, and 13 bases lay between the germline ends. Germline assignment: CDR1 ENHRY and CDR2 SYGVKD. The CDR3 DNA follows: TGTGCCATCAGTGCCGGAGGTCCCGGCACTGAAGCTTTCTTT. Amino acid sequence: CAISAGGPGTEAFF.

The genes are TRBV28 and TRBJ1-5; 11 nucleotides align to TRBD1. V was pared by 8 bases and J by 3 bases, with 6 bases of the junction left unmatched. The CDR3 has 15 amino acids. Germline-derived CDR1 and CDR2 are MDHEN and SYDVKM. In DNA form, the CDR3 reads TGTGCCAGCCGGAGGGACAGGGGGTACAATCAGCCCCAGCATTTT. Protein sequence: CASRRDRGYNQPQHF.